This T cell receptor beta chain came from a study of response to subunit inactivated influenza vaccine. Overall study results and limits: Researchers suggested that each seasonal influenza vaccination recruits few new T cells.

This clonotype was recorded a few times. Its specificity is not known. A single record per CDR3 protein comes from TCRdb applying MiXCR to the RT-PCR reads. The table has around 580,000 distinct CDR3 sequences, about 15% seen once. The CDR3 consists of 12 residues. CDR1 is LNHNV, CDR2 YYDKDF, per germline (reference sequence). Deletions cut 8 bases from V and 5 bases from J, with 12 bases between. The chain combines TRBV15 with TRBJ2-5; perhaps TRBD1 as D (6 bases). This sequence was found in a middle-aged man who received an inactivated influenza vaccine. Sequencing used PBMCs from blood, obtained roughly 12 days after vaccination. CDR3 bases: TGTGCCACCTCTTGGGGGCTCGAGACCCAGTACTTC. Residues: CATSWGLETQYF.